Listed below are T cell receptor beta chains from one sample, sequenced in a study of shared clonotypes between healthy human individuals. This table comes from immunoSEQ multiplex PCR, and its TCRdb copy is limited to in-frame clones, with some not included. Counted here are hundreds of thousands of clones, around nine tenths occurring once; the ten biggest clones make up roughly 15%. Material: memory CD8+ T cells sorted from blood. The source of these receptors is a young man in good health. CDR3s include the opening cysteine and the closing phenylalanine or tryptophan. D genes are given only for firm matches.

v_gene: TRBV6-1
d_gene: TRBD1
CDR3aa: CASSEQGAVYNEQFF

v_gene: TRBV6-5
d_gene: .
CDR3aa: CASRVGGNQPQHF

v_gene: TRBV4-1
d_gene: .
CDR3aa: CASSPRIDRHNYGYTF

v_gene: TRBV4-3
d_gene: .
CDR3aa: CASSQGTGPFSGANVLTF

v_gene: TRBV6-5
d_gene: .
CDR3aa: CASRRGGDTEAFF

v_gene: TRBV6-5
d_gene: .
CDR3aa: CASSPRAYNSPLHF

v_gene: TRBV9
d_gene: .
CDR3aa: CASSKAGTNTGELFF

v_gene: TRBV30
d_gene: .
CDR3aa: CAWSALTIGGETQYF

v_gene: TRBV7-9
d_gene: TRBD2
CDR3aa: CASSLGPGLAGGDNEQFF

v_gene: TRBV6-1
d_gene: .
CDR3aa: CASQNRASAPYEQYF

v_gene: TRBV4-3
d_gene: .
CDR3aa: CASSLRWASSYEQYF

v_gene: TRBV27
d_gene: .
CDR3aa: CASATGADTQYF

v_gene: TRBV10-3
d_gene: .
CDR3aa: CAIMEGAAPQETQYF

v_gene: TRBV10-3
d_gene: TRBD2
CDR3aa: CAIRLAGSTDTQYF

v_gene: TRBV18
d_gene: TRBD1
CDR3aa: CASSQTDRGFNEQYF

v_gene: TRBV15
d_gene: .
CDR3aa: CATSLTGELFF

v_gene: TRBV5-1
d_gene: TRBD2
CDR3aa: CASRWMAGGETQYF

v_gene: TRBV6-6
d_gene: .
CDR3aa: CATFSGTSGANVLTF

v_gene: TRBV13
d_gene: .
CDR3aa: CASRAANSPLHF

v_gene: TRBV6-1
d_gene: TRBD2
CDR3aa: CASSEGTSLPYDEQFF

v_gene: TRBV13
d_gene: TRBD1
CDR3aa: CASYDRGGGTEAFF

v_gene: TRBV13
d_gene: TRBD2
CDR3aa: CASRVGGGTYNEQFF

v_gene: TRBV5-4
d_gene: .
CDR3aa: CASSWSGRDYEQYF

v_gene: TRBV18
d_gene: TRBD2
CDR3aa: CASSPLAGGYEQYF

v_gene: TRBV14
d_gene: TRBD1
CDR3aa: CASRGQFPYEQYF

v_gene: TRBV29-1
d_gene: .
CDR3aa: CSVEDPFSGQKETQYF

v_gene: TRBV5-1
d_gene: .
CDR3aa: CASSLTVTYEQYF

v_gene: TRBV4-1
d_gene: TRBD1
CDR3aa: CASSQATGTGGREQYF

v_gene: TRBV30
d_gene: TRBD2
CDR3aa: CAWKLAGGLSEQYF

v_gene: TRBV4-1
d_gene: .
CDR3aa: CASSPTREIYEQYF

v_gene: TRBV2
d_gene: TRBD2
CDR3aa: CASSEEAGGPYMVDEQYF

v_gene: TRBV29-1
d_gene: TRBD1
CDR3aa: CSVDEGAIYNEQFF

v_gene: TRBV7-9
d_gene: .
CDR3aa: CASSSGSVYEPQHF

v_gene: TRBV4-1
d_gene: .
CDR3aa: CASSQAEGAPYEQYF

v_gene: TRBV7-6
d_gene: TRBD2
CDR3aa: CASSFTSGDAYEQYF

v_gene: TRBV7-9
d_gene: TRBD2
CDR3aa: CASSWTSGRASDTQYF

v_gene: TRBV6-5
d_gene: TRBD1
CDR3aa: CASSVQGFNQPQHF